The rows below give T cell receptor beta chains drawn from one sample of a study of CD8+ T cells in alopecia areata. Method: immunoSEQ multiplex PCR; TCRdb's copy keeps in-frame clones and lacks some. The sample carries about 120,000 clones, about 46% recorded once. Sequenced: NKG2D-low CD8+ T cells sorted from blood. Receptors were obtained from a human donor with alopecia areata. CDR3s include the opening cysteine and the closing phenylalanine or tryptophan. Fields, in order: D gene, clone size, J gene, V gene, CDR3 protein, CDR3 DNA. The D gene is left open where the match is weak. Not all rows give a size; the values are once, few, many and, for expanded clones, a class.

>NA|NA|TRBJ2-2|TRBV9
CASSVDAGELFF
TGTGCCAGCAGCGTCGACGCCGGGGAGCTGTTTTTT
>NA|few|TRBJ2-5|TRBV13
CASSFGDGLETQYF
TGTGCCAGCAGCTTCGGAGACGGCTTGGAGACCCAGTACTTC
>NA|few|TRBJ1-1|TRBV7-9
CASSHGATEAFF
TGTGCCAGCAGCCATGGGGCAACTGAAGCTTTCTTT
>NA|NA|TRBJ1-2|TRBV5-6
CASSWGGDYGYTF
TGTGCCAGCAGCTGGGGCGGGGACTATGGCTACACCTTC
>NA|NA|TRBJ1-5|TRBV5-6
CASSLGWDGNQPQHF
TGTGCCAGCAGCTTGGGGTGGGACGGCAATCAGCCCCAGCATTTT
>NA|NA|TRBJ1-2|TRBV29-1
CSATGGMGYTF
TGCAGCGCCACGGGGGGGATGGGCTACACCTTC
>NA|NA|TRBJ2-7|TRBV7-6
CASSLEGSPYF
TGTGCCAGCAGCTTAGAAGGGTCGCCGTACTTC
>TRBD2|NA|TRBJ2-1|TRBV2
CASSFLAGGIDNEQFF
TGTGCCAGCAGCTTCCTAGCGGGGGGGATTGACAATGAGCAGTTCTTC
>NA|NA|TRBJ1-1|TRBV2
CASELAGFKEGAFF
TGTGCCAGTGAGCTAGCGGGGTTTAAAGAGGGAGCTTTCTTT
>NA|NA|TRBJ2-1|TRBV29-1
CSGLQGRQQFF
TGCAGCGGTCTACAGGGTAGGCAGCAGTTCTTC
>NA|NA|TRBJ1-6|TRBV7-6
CASSLTGVGSPLHF
TGTGCCAGCAGCTTAACGGGAGTAGGATCACCCCTCCACTTT
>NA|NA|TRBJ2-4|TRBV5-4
CASSLKGVPNIQYF
TGTGCCAGCAGCTTGAAAGGAGTACCTAACATTCAGTACTTC
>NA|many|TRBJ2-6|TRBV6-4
CASSETTESSGANVLTF
TGTGCCAGCAGTGAAACTACCGAAAGCTCTGGGGCCAACGTCCTGACTTTC
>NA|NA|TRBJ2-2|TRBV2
CASSSPTGELFF
TGTGCCAGCAGTAGCCCGACCGGGGAGCTGTTTTTT
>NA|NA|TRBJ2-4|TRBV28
CASSFPGRNIQYF
TGTGCCAGCAGTTTCCCGGGGCGAAACATTCAGTACTTC